Listed here are 28 T cell receptor beta chains from one sample, sequenced in a study of CXCR3-negative and CXCR3-positive naive CD8 T cells. Overall study findings and caveats: CXCR3-expressing naive cells carried TRB CDR3s more hydrophobic than those of CXCR3-negative naive cells.

The authors prepared UMI-labeled TRB cDNA libraries by 5' RACE. TCRdb re-called the 5' RACE reads; one entry per CDR3 protein, DNA not given. The sample's table shows nearly 90,000 distinct CDR3 sequences. No cognate antigen is known for these TCRs. Specimen: naive CXCR3+ CD8+ T cells from blood. Subset indicated: CD45RO-CCR7+CD27+CD95- naive CD8+ T cells expressing CXCR3 (TNR3+). All receptors come from a human donor in good health. Some clones in this sample may be carry-over from other donors' samples.

The chain recombines TRBV6-2 or TRBV6-3 with TRBJ1-2. CDR3 length: 15 residues. Germline values: CDR1 MNHEY, CDR2 SVGEGT. This chain's CDR3 is CASSYPERDNYGYTF.

This rearrangement joins TRBV4-1 to TRBJ2-1; TCRdb reports TRBD2, a call that lacks DNA to check it against. The length of the CDR3 is 16 residues. The V gene's germline CDR1 is MGHRA and CDR2 YSYEKL. This chain's CDR3 is CASSHSTSGVYNEQFF.

V and J are TRBV20-1 and TRBJ1-1; no DNA is available, so the TRBD1 call from TCRdb remains unchecked. This CDR3 comprises 14 residues. From germline, CDR1 is DFQATT and CDR2 SNEGSKA (reference sequence). CDR3 region: CSVSAPWGSTEAFF.

The V and J genes are TRBV10-2 and TRBJ2-1. The CDR3 totals 15 residues. From germline, CDR1 is WSHSY and CDR2 SAAADI. CDR3: CASSEDGSSYNEQFF.

V gene TRBV4-3 combines with J gene TRBJ1-2; checking the TCRdb D call of TRBD1 is not possible without DNA. In germline, CDR1 is LGHNA, CDR2 YSLEER. The CDR3 extends over 16 amino acids. The chain's CDR3 is CASSQGYQGIYYGYTF.

The chain is built from TRBV20-1 and TRBJ2-7; absent DNA, TCRdb's TRBD1 call cannot be checked. The V gene's germline CDR1 is DFQATT and CDR2 SNEGSKA (reference sequence). There are 11 residues in the CDR3. This CDR3 reads CSARGGWEQYF.

This chain uses TRBV20-1 with TRBJ2-2; TCRdb picks TRBD2, but there is no DNA to check that call. This CDR3 spans 13 amino acids. Germline CDR1 and CDR2: DFQATT and SNEGSKA (reference sequence). Here the CDR3 reads CSALLENTGELFF.

The J gene is TRBJ1-1, the V gene TRBV15. CDR3 length equals 11 residues. Germline CDR1 reads LNHNV; CDR2 reads YYDKDF (reference sequence). The CDR3 protein is CAVTTNTEAFF.

The chain combines TRBV5-5 with TRBJ2-7. The CDR3 extends over 14 amino acids. Germline V gene lookup returns CDR1 SGHKS and CDR2 YYEKEE (reference sequence). CDR3 amino acids: CASSLDRLVYEQYF.

The V call is TRBV2, the J call TRBJ2-7. The CDR3 totals 14 residues. The germline gives CDR1 SNHLY, CDR2 FYNNEI. The CDR3 here is CASSEVLVSYEQYF.

The chain links TRBV30 to TRBJ2-7; TCRdb's assignment of TRBD1 cannot be checked, as there is no DNA. This CDR3 region has 14 residues. CDR1 and CDR2 (germline): GTSNPN, SVGIG (reference sequence). The chain's CDR3 is CAWSGQTEFYEQYF.

The V and J genes are TRBV20-1 and TRBJ2-2; TCRdb indicates TRBD1, and absent DNA this call remains unverified. Per germline, CDR1 DFQATT and CDR2 SNEGSKA (reference sequence). The CDR3 extends over 14 amino acids. CDR3 loop: CSSLGGADTGELFF.

The gene calls are TRBV18 and TRBJ2-7. Germline loops: CDR1 KGHSH, CDR2 LQKENI. There are 12 residues in the CDR3. The CDR3 loop reads CASSPPGHEQYF. Full variable domain (rest looked up from reference TRBV18 and TRBJ2-7): NAGVMQNPRHLVRRRGQEARLRCSPMKGHSHVYWYRQLPEEGLKFMVYLQKENIIDESGMPKERFSAEFPKEGPSILRIQQVVRGDSAAYFCASSPPGHEQYFGPGTRLTVT.

The rearrangement joins TRBV7-6 to TRBJ2-7; TCRdb reports TRBD1, a call that lacks DNA to check it against. The germline V gene has CDR1 SGHVS and CDR2 FNYEAQ. The CDR3 is 14 residues long. The CDR3 protein is CASSPAPVSDELYF.

V gene TRBV28 combines with J gene TRBJ1-6. Looked up from germline, CDR1 is MDHEN and CDR2 is SYDVKM. The CDR3 is 18 amino acids. The CDR3 reads CASSYPTTRSSYNSPLHF.

The chain employs TRBV12-3 or TRBV12-4 and TRBJ1-1; TCRdb's D call of TRBD1 is untestable without DNA. The CDR3 is 15 residues long. The CDR3 region is CASSVHRNVMTEAFF.

This rearrangement joins TRBV7-8 to TRBJ2-3; the TRBD2 assignment by TCRdb is unverifiable without DNA. The V gene's germline CDR1 is SGHVS and CDR2 FQNEAQ. The CDR3 consists of 17 residues. The CDR3 spells CASSPGLAGISTDTQYF.

The V and J genes are TRBV28 and TRBJ1-2; TCRdb's D call of TRBD1 is untestable without DNA. CDR1 is MDHEN and CDR2 is SYDVKM in the germline V gene. This CDR3 has 15 amino acids. The chain's CDR3 is CASRTPPGPLSISTF.

V usage is TRBV3-1 and J usage is TRBJ2-1; the TCRdb call, TRBD2, lacks DNA for checking. Looked up from germline, CDR1 is LGHDT and CDR2 is YNNKEL (reference sequence). This CDR3 has 16 residues. CDR3 in amino acids: CASSQDLGDARGEQFF.

CDR3 protein: CASRRGANTEAFF. The V gene is TRBV7-9, the J gene TRBJ1-1. The CDR3 runs 13 residues. Per the germline V gene, CDR1 is SEHNR and CDR2 is FQNEAQ (reference sequence).

The V gene is TRBV7-6, the J gene TRBJ2-7; TCRdb calls TRBD1, which cannot be checked without DNA. Germline loops: CDR1 SGHVS, CDR2 FNYEAQ. The CDR3 runs 15 residues. CDR3 protein: CASSPWGDGPYEQYF.

The V gene is TRBV4-2, the J gene TRBJ2-1; lacking DNA, the TRBD2 call made by TCRdb goes unchecked. Germline V gives CDR1 LGHNA, CDR2 YNFKEQ. CDR3 length equals 15 residues. CDR3 region: CASSQEPSGYNEQFF.

J is TRBJ1-1 and V is TRBV5-1; TCRdb selects TRBD1, and the lack of DNA leaves this call unchecked. Per the germline V gene, CDR1 is SGHRS and CDR2 is YFSETQ. This CDR3 has 17 amino acids. CDR3 region: CASSPRTGSLRGTEAFF.

The rearrangement links TRBV7-2 to TRBJ2-7. CDR1 and CDR2 from the germline V gene are SGHTA and FQGNSA. The CDR3 covers 11 residues. The CDR3 loop is CAISSSWDIRF. Looking up the rest from reference TRBV7-2 and TRBJ2-7 gives the full variable domain: GAGVSQSPSNKVTEKGKDVELRCDPISGHTALYWYRQSLGQGLEFLIYFQGNSAPDKSGLPSDRFSAERTGGSVSTLTIQRTQQEDSAVYLCAISSSWDIRFGPGTRLTVT.

The rearrangement joins TRBV4-3 to TRBJ2-1; TCRdb designates TRBD1, a call that cannot be tested without DNA. The CDR3 totals 14 residues. In germline, CDR1 is LGHNA, CDR2 YSLEER. The CDR3 loop reads CASSQDLGGDEQFF.

V gene TRBV7-2 combines with J gene TRBJ2-7; the D call from TCRdb, TRBD1, cannot be confirmed without DNA. Germline loops: CDR1 SGHTA, CDR2 FQGNSA. The CDR3 runs 15 residues. The CDR3: CASSSPGAWNYEQYF.

The V call is TRBV28, the J call TRBJ1-1; lacking DNA, the TRBD1 call made by TCRdb goes unchecked. Germline values: CDR1 MDHEN, CDR2 SYDVKM. This CDR3 comprises 16 residues. The CDR3 is CASSQLAGVTATEAFF.

The chain's CDR3 is CASSPFTDSYNEQFF. The V call is TRBV3-1, the J call TRBJ2-1. Germline CDR1 LGHDT, CDR2 YNNKEL (reference sequence). This CDR3 has 15 residues.